This TCR beta chain was captured by sequencing in a study of cytomegalovirus exposure and HLA in healthy donors. On the study more broadly: A data release that came early held approximately 92 million unique TCRs from HLA-typed donors. Study-level points and caveats: Prior analysis indicated that the majority of TCR beta V segments exhibited productivity approximately 87% or approximately 30% of the time.

As to this clone: Its target is not known.

The trim removed 5 bases at V and 6 bases at J, leaving 6 bases unmatched. The germline gives CDR1 SGHTA, CDR2 FQGNSA. This CDR3 spans 15 amino acids. With 60 Vbeta and 13 Jbeta primers, the PCR was carried out. Sequencing was performed with immunoSEQ multiplex PCR; in TCRdb, only in-frame clones are kept and a portion is missing. The sample has approximately 88,000 clones, roughly three quarters seen once. The sequence was collected from a male donor in good health and CMV-seronegative. Material for sequencing was PBMCs. The chain recombines TRBV7-2 with TRBJ1-6; 8 positions match TRBD1. The CDR3 DNA is TGTGCCAGCAGCCTTATGGGACAGGTTAATTCACCCCTCCACTTT. It translates to CASSLMGQVNSPLHF.